This entry describes one T cell receptor (beta chain). Which antigen it targets is not known. Qualities for individual bases were not recorded, and no much larger clone is one base off. The data stem from a study of T cell repertoires in MIS-A myocarditis (dated by TCRdb to between 2021 and 2022). The immunoSEQ bias-controlled multiplex PCR was used to amplify TCRbeta CDR3 regions, which were then sequenced at high throughput. The study's own analysis went as follows. CDR3 sequences were collapsed and filtered with the immunoSEQ vendor pipeline, and the abundance and frequency of each unique TCRbeta CDR3 were thereby quantified. Dominant CDR3 amino acid sequences were clustered with SARS-CoV-2-specific ImmuneCODE TCRbeta sequences by CD-HIT using a 90% global sequence identity threshold. Clones at frequencies from 0.1 to 1 were categorized as hyperexpanded, and clones at frequencies from 0.01 to 0.1 were categorized as large. The CDR3 amino acid sequences and the V and J gene assignments of the dominant clones were confirmed with MiXCR. The R stringdist package was used to calculate Levenshtein distances between the patient clonotypes and the ImmuneCODE hits. Here the immuneACCESS table is served through TCRdb, limited to in-frame sequences with V and J called. Missing clones are a known gap in these copies; in checked studies unresolved V genes cover under half, and the rest lacks a known reason. V, J and clone size are those of that table, while D and trimming were read from the DNA. This sample is represented by about 16,000 clones; around two thirds of them were singletons. The ten largest clonotypes hold about 60% of the sample.

The QIAamp DNA FFPE kit was used to extract genomic DNA from formalin-fixed paraffin-embedded autopsy tissue. The sequence was collected from a man between 18 and 35 years old with fulminant myocarditis from multisystem inflammatory syndrome in adults (MIS-A) after COVID-19. The specimen sequenced was left ventricle heart tissue obtained at autopsy. The cell subset or site tag for this specimen amounts to: cardiac tissue sample (left or right ventricle, interventricular septum, or pericardium).

The sequence in DNA is TGTGCCAGCAGCTTAGGGGCGGGCAGGGTACGCGAGCAGTACTTC. It translates as CASSLGAGRVREQYF. The rearrangement joined TRBV11-2 to TRBJ2-7; the D gene could be TRBD1 or TRBD2, each one agreeing over 5 bases. The CDR3 covers 15 residues, taking in both the cysteine and the phenylalanine. The CDR3 DNA has 45 bases and is translated from base 1. Trimming at the junction amounts to 1 base on V and 6 bases on J, and the germline ends lie 16 bases apart. CDR1 and CDR2 are drawn from the germline V gene: SGHAT, FQNNGV.